The 3 T cell receptor beta chains below come from one sample, sequenced in a study of blood T cell repertoires in COVID-19. Assay: immunoSEQ multiplex PCR; the TCRdb copy retains only in-frame clones and omits some. Of roughly 30,000 clones listed, 80% to 95% are singletons. Sequencing was done on a sample of peripheral blood. These receptors came from a man aged 55 to 69 with acute or convalescent COVID-19.

This chain links TRBV3-1 (or the pseudogene TRBV3-2) with TRBJ2-5; possible D gene TRBD2, 7 bases. Germline CDR1 reads LGHDT; CDR2 reads YNNKEL (reference sequence). The CDR3 length is 15 residues. V lost 4 bases and J lost 2, with 14 bases in between. CDR3 region: CASSLGRGIQETQYF. CDR3 in DNA: TGTGCCAGCAGCCTTGGGAGGGGGATACAAGAGACCCAGTACTTC.

CDR3 sequence reads: CASSYNPNGSGTQGGYGYTF. DNA of the CDR3: TGTGCCAGCAGTTACAATCCAAACGGGAGCGGGACCCAAGGAGGCTATGGCTACACCTTC. The genes are TRBV6-2 or TRBV6-3 and TRBJ1-2, with a tentative D call TRBD1 (5 bases). The germline V and J ends were trimmed by 2 bases and 4 bases, with 29 bases remaining between them. Germline CDR1 is MNHEY and CDR2 is SVGEGT. CDR3 length equals 20 residues.

The CDR3 DNA is TGTGCCAGCAGCTTAACCCGGCGGGATTTTAGCAATGAGCAGTTCTTC. Translated, it gives CASSLTRRDFSNEQFF. The rearrangement uses TRBV7-3 and TRBJ2-1; the D gene is possibly TRBD2 (6 bases). Looked up from germline, CDR1 is SGHTA and CDR2 is FQGTGA. The CDR3 sequence is 16 residues long. V lost 0 bases to trimming and J lost 6 bases, with 15 bases between them. Full variable domain (remainder filled in from reference TRBV7-3 and TRBJ2-1): GAGVSQTPSNKVTEKGKYVELRCDPISGHTALYWYRQSLGQGPEFLIYFQGTGAADDSGLPNDRFFAVRPEGSVSTLKIQRTERGDSAVYLCASSLTRRDFSNEQFFGPGTRLTVL.